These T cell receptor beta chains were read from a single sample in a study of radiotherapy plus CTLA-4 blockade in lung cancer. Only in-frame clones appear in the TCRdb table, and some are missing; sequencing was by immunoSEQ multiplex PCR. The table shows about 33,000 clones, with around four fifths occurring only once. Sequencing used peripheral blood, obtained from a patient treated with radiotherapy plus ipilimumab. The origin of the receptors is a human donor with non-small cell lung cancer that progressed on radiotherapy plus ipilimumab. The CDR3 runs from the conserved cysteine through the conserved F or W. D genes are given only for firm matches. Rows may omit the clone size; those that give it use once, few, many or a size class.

cdr3_nt: TGTGCCAGCAGCGTAGGACAGGTCGGGGGCGGGGGGGGTTCACCCCTCCACTTT
cdr3_aa: CASSVGQVGGGGGSPLHF
j_call: TRBJ1-6
v_call: TRBV9
d_call: -
clone_size: -

cdr3_nt: TGTGCCAGCAGTACACCTAGCGGGAGTCACCCCTACGAGCAGTACTTC
cdr3_aa: CASSTPSGSHPYEQYF
j_call: TRBJ2-7
v_call: TRBV2
d_call: TRBD2
clone_size: few

cdr3_nt: TGTGCCAGCAGGGCCACAGTTGGTTCACCCCTCCACTTT
cdr3_aa: CASRATVGSPLHF
j_call: TRBJ1-6
v_call: TRBV2
d_call: -
clone_size: -

cdr3_nt: TGTGCCAGCAGTTACCGGGACAGGGGGAACACTGAAGCTTTCTTT
cdr3_aa: CASSYRDRGNTEAFF
j_call: TRBJ1-1
v_call: TRBV6-5
d_call: TRBD1
clone_size: -

cdr3_nt: TGTGCCAGCAGCCCCAGCCCCTATAGCGGGAGAAACAATGAGCAGTTCTTC
cdr3_aa: CASSPSPYSGRNNEQFF
j_call: TRBJ2-1
v_call: TRBV7-3
d_call: TRBD2
clone_size: -

cdr3_nt: TGTGCCAGTAGACCGCGCGAGGCCCGCTCTGGAAACACCATATATTTT
cdr3_aa: CASRPREARSGNTIYF
j_call: TRBJ1-3
v_call: TRBV19
d_call: -
clone_size: -

cdr3_nt: TGTGCCAGTAGTGAAACAGCGGGGAGCACCGGGGAGCTGTTTTTT
cdr3_aa: CASSETAGSTGELFF
j_call: TRBJ2-2
v_call: TRBV19
d_call: TRBD2
clone_size: -

cdr3_nt: TGTGCCAGCAGTTTTCGCGAATACTCCTACGAGCAGTACTTC
cdr3_aa: CASSFREYSYEQYF
j_call: TRBJ2-7
v_call: TRBV27
d_call: -
clone_size: once

cdr3_nt: TGCGCCAGCAGTACTAGCGGGGGGTCGAGGGAGCAGTTCTTC
cdr3_aa: CASSTSGGSREQFF
j_call: TRBJ2-1
v_call: TRBV5-1
d_call: TRBD2
clone_size: -

cdr3_nt: TGCGCCAGCAGTTTTAGGGCGGGGGGCCAAGAGACCCAGTACTTC
cdr3_aa: CASSFRAGGQETQYF
j_call: TRBJ2-5
v_call: TRBV5-1
d_call: TRBD2
clone_size: once